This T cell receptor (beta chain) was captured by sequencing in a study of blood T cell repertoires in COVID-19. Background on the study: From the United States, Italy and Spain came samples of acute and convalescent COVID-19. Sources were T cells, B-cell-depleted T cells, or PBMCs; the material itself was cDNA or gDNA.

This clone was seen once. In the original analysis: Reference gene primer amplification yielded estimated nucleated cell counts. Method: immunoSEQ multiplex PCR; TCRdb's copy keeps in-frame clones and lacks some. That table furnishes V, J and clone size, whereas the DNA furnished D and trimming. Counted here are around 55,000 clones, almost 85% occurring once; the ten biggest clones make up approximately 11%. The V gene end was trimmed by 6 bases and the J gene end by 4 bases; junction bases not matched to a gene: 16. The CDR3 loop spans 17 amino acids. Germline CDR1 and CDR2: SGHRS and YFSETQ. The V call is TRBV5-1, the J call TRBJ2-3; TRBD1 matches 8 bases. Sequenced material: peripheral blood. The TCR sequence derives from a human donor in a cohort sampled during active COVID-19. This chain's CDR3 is CASNQSPGGAAADTQYF. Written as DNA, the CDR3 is TGCGCCAGCAACCAATCCCCAGGGGGCGCAGCCGCAGATACGCAGTATTTT.